The 15 T cell receptor beta chains below come from one sample, sequenced in a study of T cells in women clearing cervical HPV infection (dated by TCRdb to 2016 to 2019). The library relied on the immunoSEQ multiplex PCR assay. As stored in TCRdb, this immuneACCESS dataset retains in-frame rearrangements with V and J assigned. A fraction of the clones does not appear; measured against another copy, unresolved V genes explain less than half of the discrepancy, and the remainder lacks a known reason. The record for this sample contains over 30,000 clones. Together, the top ten hold roughly 4% of the sample. The material sequenced was blood buffy coat. These TCRs come from a woman between 18 and 75 years old with a cervical HPV16 infection that either progressed to CIN3+ or cleared (not recorded which).

A remark on this clone: The read halts 3 residues ahead of the CDR3 end, with the missing end drawn from the germline J gene. This chain joins TRBV7-9 and TRBJ2-2; D is perhaps TRBD1 (5 bases). From germline, CDR1 is SEHNR and CDR2 FQNEAQ (reference sequence). The length of the CDR3 is 14 residues. V lost 10 bases, J lost 6 bases, and 18 bases lay in between. The DNA read from the CDR3 is TGTGCCACCCTCAGGGCGCAGGAACCCGGGGAG. Translation: CATLRAQEPGE. The entire CDR3 sequence reads CATLRAQEPGELFF.

In regard to this clone: Read data end 3 residues before the CDR3 end; the end is taken from the germline J gene. The V call is TRBV20-1, the J call TRBJ1-6; 9 bases fit TRBD1. CDR3 length equals 16 residues. Germline V gene data show CDR1 as DFQATT and CDR2 as SNEGSKA (reference sequence). Trimming cost V 7 bases and J 1 base; bases outside gene matches: 8. The sequenced CDR3 bases are TGCAGTGTTCTAACCGGGACAGGGTCCTATAATTCACCC. Encoded protein: CSVLTGTGSYNSP. In full, the CDR3 is CSVLTGTGSYNSPLHF.

In regard to this clone: The read terminates 3 residues ahead of where the CDR3 ends, so the germline J gene completes it. The chain is built from TRBV6-1 and TRBJ2-7, with 7 bases that match TRBD2. This CDR3 comprises 15 residues. CDR1 is MNHNS, CDR2 SASEGT, per germline. V dropped 4 bases and J dropped 2; count of bases not matched to a gene: 8. The sequenced part of the CDR3 DNA is TGTGCCAGCAGTGGAACACTAGCGCTAACCTACGAG. Translated, it gives CASSGTLALTYE. The whole CDR3 protein is CASSGTLALTYEQYF.

A word on this clone: The observed sequence ends 3 residues before the CDR3 terminus, with the missing tail filled in from the germline J gene. This rearrangement joins TRBV5-1 to TRBJ2-3, with TRBD1 matching 8 bases. The ends lost 3 bases at V and 4 bases at J; junction bases unmatched: 4. Per germline, CDR1 SGHRS and CDR2 YFSETQ. This CDR3 spans 14 amino acids. The CDR3 here is CASSYGTGSDTQYF. CDR3 DNA (partial): TGCGCCAGCAGCTACGGGACAGGTTCAGATACG.

On this clone: A read error may produce the germline difference seen at one junction end. The read gets to within 3 residues of the CDR3 end, and the germline J gene fills in the rest. V usage is TRBV7-3 and J usage is TRBJ2-3; TRBD2 matches at 13 bases. The germline V gene has CDR1 SGHTA and CDR2 FQGTGA. This CDR3 has 17 residues. Partial CDR3 DNA: TGTGCCAGCAGCATAACCGGGACTAGCGGGGGCACAGATACG. The encoded protein is CASSITGTSGGTDT. In full, the CDR3 is CASSITGTSGGTDTQYF.

Comments on this clone: The missing CDR3 end, 3 residues past where the read stops, is filled in from the germline J gene. The rearrangement joins TRBV20-1 to TRBJ1-2; 7 nucleotides agree with TRBD1. The germline V gene has CDR1 DFQATT and CDR2 SNEGSKA (reference sequence). This CDR3 comprises 14 residues. The junction had 6 bases not matched to a gene; V was cut back by 2 bases and J by 3 bases. The CDR3 sequence is CSARRDRADYGYTF. Incomplete CDR3 DNA: TGCAGTGCTAGACGAGACAGGGCTGACTATGGC.

As concerns this clone: Read data end 3 residues before the CDR3 end; the end is taken from the germline J gene. This chain joins TRBV7-2 and TRBJ1-6, with D tentatively TRBD1 (6 bases). This CDR3 is built from 14 residues. V was cut by 6 bases and J by 6 bases, with 12 bases left in between. CDR1 is SGHTA and CDR2 is FQGNSA in the germline V gene. The chain's CDR3 is CASRIQGGNSPLHF. The part of the CDR3 DNA that was read is TGTGCCAGCAGGATACAGGGAGGTAATTCACCC.

To note about this clone: The sequence runs out 3 residues before the end of the CDR3; the remainder is reconstructed from the germline J gene. This chain connects TRBV30 to TRBJ2-1; 10 bases line up with TRBD2. Unmatched junction bases numbered 7, after V lost 0 bases and J lost 8 bases. Germline V lookup: CDR1 GTSNPN, CDR2 SVGIG (reference sequence). The CDR3 loop spans 15 amino acids. Incomplete CDR3 DNA: TGTGCCTGGAGTGTTGGGCTAGCGGGAGTGGATGAG. Translating it yields CAWSVGLAGVDE. The CDR3, in full, reads CAWSVGLAGVDEQFF.

On this clone: The CDR3 end lies 3 residues beyond the end of the read and is filled in from the germline J gene. The rearrangement uses TRBV19 and TRBJ2-1; 10 bases agree with TRBD2. After removal of 6 bases from V and 5 bases from J, the junction contained 4 bases not matched to a gene. This CDR3 contains 14 residues. Germline V gene sequence: CDR1 LNHDA, CDR2 SQIVND (reference sequence). The CDR3 DNA, read in part, is TGTGCCAGTAGGCGGCTAGCGGGGGACAATGAG. Residues: CASRRLAGDNE. The full CDR3 reads CASRRLAGDNEQFF.

As for this clone: The observed sequence ends 3 residues before the CDR3 terminus, with the missing tail filled in from the germline J gene. Different DNA sequences within this sample yield the same CDR3. V is TRBV18 and J is TRBJ2-1; D remains unclear. There are 15 residues in the CDR3. The V gene's germline CDR1 is KGHSH and CDR2 LQKENI. Trimming removed 0 bases at V and 5 bases at J, with 11 bases between. This CDR3 reads CASSPPGLAHNEQFF. CDR3 DNA (partial): TGTGCCAGCTCACCACCGGGTTTAGCCCACAATGAG.

Turning to this clone: The read ends 3 residues early relative to the CDR3; the germline J gene fills the gap. The rearrangement joins TRBV29-1 to TRBJ1-1, with 7 bases fitting TRBD1. Trimming took 0 bases from V and 0 from J; bases not matched to a gene: 7. The CDR3 contains 16 residues. Germline values: CDR1 SQVTM, CDR2 ANQGSEA. CDR3 amino acids: CSVEDLGQDLNTEAFF. The DNA read from the CDR3 is TGCAGCGTTGAAGATCTAGGACAGGATTTGAACACTGAA.

Points on this clone: The missing CDR3 end, 3 residues past where the read stops, is filled in from the germline J gene. The chain employs TRBV28 and TRBJ1-1; tentatively, D is TRBD1 (6 bases). CDR3 size: 18 residues. The germline CDR1 and CDR2 sequences are MDHEN and SYDVKM. The germline V and J ends were trimmed by 6 bases and 1 base, with 24 bases remaining between them. The CDR3 sequence is CASSIIPGHPTRNTEAFF. Incomplete CDR3 DNA: TGTGCCAGCAGCATCATCCCGGGACACCCTACGAGGAACACTGAA.

As to this clone: The DNA ends 3 residues before the CDR3 does, and the rest of the CDR3 is filled in from the germline J gene. This rearrangement joins TRBV7-9 to TRBJ1-4; D is possibly TRBD1 (6 bases). The CDR3 loop spans 15 amino acids. From germline, CDR1 is SEHNR and CDR2 FQNEAQ (reference sequence). Trimming left V 4 bases short and J 5 bases short, with 14 bases between. CDR3 DNA, as far as it was read: TGTGCCAGCAGCTCTCCGGACAGCTTAAATGAAAAA. It codes for CASSSPDSLNEK. The CDR3, in full, reads CASSSPDSLNEKLFF.

Worth noting for this clone: The CDR3 end lies 3 residues beyond the end of the read and is filled in from the germline J gene. V usage is TRBV14 and J usage is TRBJ2-4; 9 bases are a match to TRBD2. The ends lost 3 bases at V and 7 bases at J; junction bases unmatched: 7. CDR3 length: 15 amino acids. Per the germline V gene, CDR1 is SGHDN and CDR2 is FVKESK. The DNA read from the CDR3 is TGTGCCAGCAGCCAGACGACTAGCGGAGTGAACATT. It encodes CASSQTTSGVNI. The whole CDR3 protein reads CASSQTTSGVNIQYF.

This CDR3 reads CASSIRAGTATNEKLFF. The covered CDR3 bases are TGTGCCAGTAGTATTCGCGCAGGGACTGCAACTAATGAAAAA. The rearrangement joins TRBV19 to TRBJ1-4; a weak D match, TRBD1 (5 bases). The read comes to an end 3 residues before the CDR3 does, leaving the germline J gene to fill in the end. The germline gives CDR1 LNHDA, CDR2 SQIVND (reference sequence). The CDR3 is 17 residues long. The ends were cut back, 3 bases at V and 0 bases at J, with 14 bases in the middle.